This T cell receptor beta chain was captured by sequencing in a study of Ad26.COV2.S vaccination and SARS-CoV-2 variants. Produced via immunoSEQ multiplex PCR; TCRdb's table is partial and in-frame only. Of about 470,000 clones in the sample, about 90% were seen once. General study results and limits: For non-spike TCRs, breadth in vaccine recipients resembled that in placebo recipients. Post-vaccination breadth of spike-specific CD8+ and CD4+ T cell responses was reportedly substantial. Vaccinated individuals (as opposed to placebo recipients) had higher spike-specific TCR breadth.

The treatment here: about 20 received Ad26.COV2.S at low or high dose, single or two shots; roughly 5 received placebo; per-sample allocation not given. Samples analyzed were those drawn on day 63 after the first vaccine or placebo injection. The CDR3 runs 21 residues. Germline CDR1 reads MDHEN; CDR2 reads SYDVKM. The V gene end was trimmed by 3 bases and the J gene end by 4 bases; junction bases not matched to a gene: 22. Turning to this clone: The target antigen is unknown.

This TCR derives from a person between 18 and 65 years old who received the Ad26.COV2.S COVID-19 vaccine or a placebo. V gene TRBV28 combines with J gene TRBJ2-2; 8 positions match TRBD1. The sequenced sample was peripheral blood, obtained in a trial of Ad26.COV2.S vaccine versus placebo. CDR3 DNA: TGTGCCAGCAGTTTTTGGGGCTTTTTGGCAGGGCAGGGGGCGCCCACCGGGGAGCTGTTTTTT. It encodes CASSFWGFLAGQGAPTGELFF.